The clone carrying this TCR beta chain was observed many times. It was considered stable Graves' hyperthyroidism when ophthalmopathy did not progress within 18 months. Diagnostic assessment was based on clinical symptoms, serum thyroxine and TRAb, thyroid ultrasound and orbital computed tomography. The data belong to a study of T cells in Graves' hyperthyroidism and ophthalmopathy. Using RNA transcripts as the source, TCR beta CDR3 regions were amplified. HTBI primers were the set used in a first-round RT-PCR of the TCR CDR3. TCRdb independently ran MiXCR on the multiplex PCR reads; one entry per CDR3 protein. Of a few hundred thousand distinct CDR3 sequences detected, roughly an eighth appear once; the ten largest clones hold over 15%. This CDR3 has 14 amino acids. The ends were cut back, 4 bases at V and 6 bases at J, with 16 bases in the middle.

The J gene is TRBJ2-7, the V gene TRBV12-3 or TRBV12-4; D remains unclear. This sequence originates from a woman between 18 and 30 years old with Graves' hyperthyroidism. The source material was blood. The CDR3 loop reads CASSSPTSGREQYF. Here the CDR3 DNA reads TGTGCCAGCAGTTCACCCACCTCCGGGCGCGAGCAGTACTTC.